Included here is one T cell receptor (beta chain) sequence, with context. Some clones are missing from TCRdb's copy, which holds only in-frame ones; the method was immunoSEQ multiplex PCR. The sample holds about 54,000 clones, 70% to 90% seen once. This sample is drawn from a study of T cell responses to AZD1222 COVID-19 vaccine. The CDR3 is 14 amino acids. Trimming stripped 7 bases from V and 5 bases from J, with 17 bases between. Looked up from germline, CDR1 is LNHDA and CDR2 is SQIVND (reference sequence). This sample comprised peripheral blood, obtained on day 0 of AZD1222 vaccination. The genes are TRBV19 and TRBJ1-1; D possibly corresponds to TRBD1 (5 bases). The receptor comes from an adult in good health. CDR3 sequence: CASTTDRWGTEAFF. DNA of the CDR3: TGTGCCAGTACCACGGACCGTTGGGGGACTGAAGCTTTCTTT.